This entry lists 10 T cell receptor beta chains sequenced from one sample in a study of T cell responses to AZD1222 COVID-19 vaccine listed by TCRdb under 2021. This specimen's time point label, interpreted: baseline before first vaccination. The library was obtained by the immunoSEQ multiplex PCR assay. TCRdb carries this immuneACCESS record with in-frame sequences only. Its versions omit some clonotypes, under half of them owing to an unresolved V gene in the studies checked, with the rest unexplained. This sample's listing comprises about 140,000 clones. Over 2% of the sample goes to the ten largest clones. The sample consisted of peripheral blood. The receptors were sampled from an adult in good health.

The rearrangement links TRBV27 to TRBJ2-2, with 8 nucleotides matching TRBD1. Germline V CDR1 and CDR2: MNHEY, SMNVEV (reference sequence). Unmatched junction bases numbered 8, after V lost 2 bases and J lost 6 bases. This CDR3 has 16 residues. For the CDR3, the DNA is TGTGCCAGCAGTTTAGTTCGCGGACAGGGCCCCGGGGAGCTGTTTTTT. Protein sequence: CASSLVRGQGPGELFF.

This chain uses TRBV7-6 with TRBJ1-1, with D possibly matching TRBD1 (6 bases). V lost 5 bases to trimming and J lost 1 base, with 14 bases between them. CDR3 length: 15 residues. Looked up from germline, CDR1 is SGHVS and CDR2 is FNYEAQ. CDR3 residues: CASSPSTGANTEAFF. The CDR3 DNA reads TGTGCCAGCAGCCCCTCGACAGGTGCGAACACTGAAGCTTTCTTT.

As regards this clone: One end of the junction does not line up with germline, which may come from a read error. The CDR3 sequence: CASSPPRTGAFYKEQFF. DNA of the CDR3: TGTGCCAGCAGCCCGCCGCGGACAGGGGCATTCTACAAGGAGCAGTTCTTC. The genes are TRBV13 and TRBJ2-1; the match to TRBD1 covers 9 bases. Germline CDR1 is PRHDT and CDR2 is FYEKMQ (reference sequence). This CDR3 is 17 amino acids long.

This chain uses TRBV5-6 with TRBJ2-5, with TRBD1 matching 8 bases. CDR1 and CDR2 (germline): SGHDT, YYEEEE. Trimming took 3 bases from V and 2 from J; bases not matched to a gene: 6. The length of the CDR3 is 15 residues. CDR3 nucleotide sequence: TGTGCCAGCAGCTACGACAGGGGAGTACAAGAGACCCAGTACTTC. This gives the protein CASSYDRGVQETQYF.

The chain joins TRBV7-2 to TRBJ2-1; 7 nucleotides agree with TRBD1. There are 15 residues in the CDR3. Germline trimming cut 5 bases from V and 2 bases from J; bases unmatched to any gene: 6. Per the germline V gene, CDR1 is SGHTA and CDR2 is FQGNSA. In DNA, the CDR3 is TGTGCCAGCAGCACAGACAGGGTGACCTACAATGAGCAGTTCTTC. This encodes CASSTDRVTYNEQFF.

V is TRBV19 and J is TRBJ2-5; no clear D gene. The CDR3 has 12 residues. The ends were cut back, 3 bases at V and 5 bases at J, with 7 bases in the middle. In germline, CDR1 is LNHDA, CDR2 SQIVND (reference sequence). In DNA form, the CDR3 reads TGTGCCAGTAGTATGTCCAAGGAGACCCAGTACTTC. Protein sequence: CASSMSKETQYF.

The CDR3 nucleotides are TGCGCCAGCAGCCCAATAGGGGGGCGCACTGAAGCTTTCTTT. Residues: CASSPIGGRTEAFF. The chain is built from TRBV5-1 and TRBJ1-1; D might be TRBD1 (6 bases). This CDR3 comprises 14 residues. Germline V gene data show CDR1 as SGHRS and CDR2 as YFSETQ. Trimming cost V 4 bases and J 4 bases, with 14 bases left between them.

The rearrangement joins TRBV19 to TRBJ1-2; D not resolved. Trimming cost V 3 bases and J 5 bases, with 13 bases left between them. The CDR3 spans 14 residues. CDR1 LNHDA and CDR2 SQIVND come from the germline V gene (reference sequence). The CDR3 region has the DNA TGTGCCAGTAGTATGATAAACGAATTGTATGGCTACACCTTC. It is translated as CASSMINELYGYTF.

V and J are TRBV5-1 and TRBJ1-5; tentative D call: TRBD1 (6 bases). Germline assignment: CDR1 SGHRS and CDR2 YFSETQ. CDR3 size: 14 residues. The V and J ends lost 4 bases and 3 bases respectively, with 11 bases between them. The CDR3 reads CASSLTGLNQPQHF. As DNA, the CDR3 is TGCGCCAGCAGCCTGACAGGACTCAATCAGCCCCAGCATTTT.

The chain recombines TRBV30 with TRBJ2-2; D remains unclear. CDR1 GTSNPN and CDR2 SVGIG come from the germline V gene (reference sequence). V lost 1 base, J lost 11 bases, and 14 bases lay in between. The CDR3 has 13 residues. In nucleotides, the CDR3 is TGTGCCTGGAGTGAGGATGCCCCGGTAGAGCTGTTTTTT. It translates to CAWSEDAPVELFF.